The 8 T cell receptor beta chains in this list originate from one sample, sequenced in a study of T cell repertoires in cytomegalovirus infection. In TCRdb, the reads were re-called with MiXCR into one record per CDR3 protein. The sample consists of over 450,000 distinct CDR3 sequences, 11% of them appearing once. Specimen: PBMCs. The receptors stem from a human donor in good health (CMV status not recorded). Some clones in this sample may be carry-over from other donors' samples.

The gene calls are TRBV28 and TRBJ2-7; D is uncertain. Looked up from germline, CDR1 is MDHEN and CDR2 is SYDVKM. The germline V and J ends were trimmed by 4 bases and 3 bases, with 13 bases remaining between them. CDR3 size: 14 residues. The CDR3 is CASSSGNKGYEQYF. In DNA form, the CDR3 reads TGTGCCAGCAGTTCCGGAAATAAGGGCTACGAGCAGTACTTC.

This clonotype showed up many times. The chain employs TRBV7-9 and TRBJ2-5; D uncertain. The V and J ends lost 7 bases and 2 bases respectively, with 8 bases between them. In germline, CDR1 is SEHNR, CDR2 FQNEAQ (reference sequence). The CDR3 totals 12 residues. CDR3 sequence (DNA): TGTGCCAGCACCGCCTCACAAGAGACCCAGTACTTC. Protein product: CASTASQETQYF.

This clonotype was seen many times. This rearrangement joins TRBV12-3 or TRBV12-4 to TRBJ1-2; the D is unclear. This CDR3 region has 14 residues. V was shortened by 6 bases and J by 3 bases, with 14 bases between the two germline ends. CDR3 bases: TGTGCCAGCAGGGCCCAGGCCGGGGACTATGGCTACACCTTC. Its protein product is CASRAQAGDYGYTF.

Many counts were recorded for this clonotype. The V call is TRBV28, the J call TRBJ2-1; D is possibly TRBD1 (6 bases). V dropped 3 bases and J dropped 4 bases, with 10 bases sitting between them. CDR3 length: 14 amino acids. Per the germline V gene, CDR1 is MDHEN and CDR2 is SYDVKM. CDR3 nucleotides: TGTGCCAGCAGTTTCCCGACAGGATACAATGAGCAGTTCTTC. As protein: CASSFPTGYNEQFF.

This clonotype was counted between two and nine times. The chain is built from TRBV28 and TRBJ2-1; 9 nucleotides match TRBD2. J gave up 8 bases and V 10 bases, and 3 bases lay outside the gene matches. Germline CDR1 and CDR2: MDHEN and SYDVKM. The CDR3 is made up of 11 amino acids. Written as DNA, the CDR3 is TGTGCCACCCGACTAGCGGATGAGCAGTTCTTC. Protein product: CATRLADEQFF.

This chain uses TRBV7-9 with TRBJ2-1; D not certain. Germline loops: CDR1 SEHNR, CDR2 FQNEAQ (reference sequence). With 5 bases removed from V and 4 bases from J, the gap between germline ends came to 15 bases. This CDR3 region has 15 residues. CDR3 sequence reads: CASSHPPTLYNEQFF. The CDR3 DNA follows: TGTGCCAGCAGCCATCCTCCCACTCTATACAATGAGCAGTTCTTC.

The rearrangement joins TRBV19 to TRBJ2-1; 7 nucleotides align to TRBD2. V was pared by 3 bases and J by 15 bases, with 8 bases of the junction left unmatched. The CDR3 loop spans 12 amino acids. Germline V gene lookup returns CDR1 LNHDA and CDR2 SQIVND (reference sequence). The CDR3 loop is CASSMITGGLFF. Here the CDR3 DNA reads TGTGCCAGTAGTATGATTACGGGGGGTCTGTTCTTC. Full variable domain (rest looked up from reference TRBV19 and TRBJ2-1): DGGITQSPKYLFRKEGQNVTLSCEQNLNHDAMYWYRQDPGQGLRLIYYSQIVNDFQKGDIAEGYSVSREKKESFPLTVTSAQKNPTAFYLCASSMITGGLFFGPGTRLTVL.

Ten or more counts support this clonotype. This chain joins TRBV7-8 and TRBJ2-1; D is perhaps TRBD1 (6 bases). The CDR3 consists of 15 residues. The V end was cut by 0 bases, the J end by 8 bases, with 14 bases between. Germline V gene lookup returns CDR1 SGHVS and CDR2 FQNEAQ. The CDR3 DNA sequence: TGTGCCAGCAGCTTAGCATGGTACAGGGTCGATGAGCAGTTCTTC. It is translated as CASSLAWYRVDEQFF. Variable domain in full (rest from reference TRBV7-8 and TRBJ2-1): GAGVSQSPRYKVAKRGQDVALRCDPISGHVSLFWYQQALGQGPEFLTYFQNEAQLDKSGLPSDRFFAERPEGSVSTLKIQRTQQEDSAVYLCASSLAWYRVDEQFFGPGTRLTVL.